This TCR beta chain was sequenced in a study of T-cell reconstitution after alpha-beta-depleted transplantation in children. The length of the CDR3 is 14 residues. Trimming removed 3 bases at V and 5 bases at J, with 11 bases between. Looked up from germline, CDR1 is SGHKS and CDR2 is YYEKEE (reference sequence). Unique molecular identifiers were used to barcode this TCRbeta library. One entry per CDR3 protein, called by TCRdb with MiXCR from the PCR reads. The profile shows a few hundred thousand distinct CDR3 sequences, over 25% of them singletons. The chain employs TRBV5-5 and TRBJ1-4, with a weak D call TRBD1 (5 bases). The receptor comes from a boy in the first two years of life with Wiskott-Aldrich syndrome, due to receive a stem cell transplant. This material consisted of PBMCs, taken before TCRalphabeta/CD19-depleted stem cell transplant. The CDR3 coding sequence is TGTGCCAGCAGCTCCCTGGGGGGGAATGAAAAACTGTTTTTT. Amino acids: CASSSLGGNEKLFF. The full variable domain, rest sourced from reference TRBV5-5 and TRBJ1-4, is DAGVTQSPTHLIKTRGQQVTLRCSPISGHKSVSWYQQVLGQGPQFIFQYYEKEERGRGNFPDRFSARQFPNYSSELNVNALLLGDSALYLCASSSLGGNEKLFFGSGTQLSVL.